The present TCR beta chain was sequenced within a study of blood T cell repertoires in COVID-19. Turning to the study itself: PBMCs, B-cell-depleted T cells, or T cells were the source of the cDNA or gDNA that made up the material.

The method was immunoSEQ multiplex PCR; TCRdb's version includes in-frame clones alone and lacks a portion of them. The sample carries some 120,000 clones, more than 80% recorded once. CDR3 length: 15 residues. With 6 bases clipped from V and 3 bases from J, the junction kept 6 bases outside the gene matches. The germline CDR1 and CDR2 sequences are SGHDN and FVKESK. This chain uses TRBV14 with TRBJ2-1, with 9 bases matching TRBD2. The TCR originated in a man in his 70s with active or convalescent COVID-19. Sequenced sample: peripheral blood. The CDR3: CASSSLAGIYNEQFF. DNA for the CDR3: TGTGCCAGCAGTTCTCTAGCGGGGATCTACAATGAGCAGTTCTTC.